This TCR beta chain comes out of a study of T cell repertoires in cytomegalovirus infection. Whole-study context: CMV epitopes in the study were HLA-C-restricted (recently identified) and HLA-B-restricted (well studied).

This clonotype appeared many times. Its antigen is not identified. TCRdb reprocessed the reads with MiXCR, giving one entry per CDR3 protein. The sample holds around 340,000 distinct CDR3 sequences, 25% to 30% seen once. Trimming took 1 base from V and 4 from J, leaving 6 bases between them. The CDR3 is 13 amino acids. Per germline, CDR1 SGHTA and CDR2 FQGNSA. Study results and limitations: Dominating the ex vivo response were TCR beta clonotypes that were CMV-specific and HLA-C-restricted. Identification of carriers of CMV plus the relevant HLA was performed using cumulative public TCR beta family frequency.

The chain links TRBV7-2 to TRBJ2-3, with no clear D. The receptor's source is a human donor in good health (CMV status not recorded). Some clones in this sample may be carry-over from other donors' samples. Here the sequenced sample was cultured PBMCs, taken from culture after CMV antigen stimulation. The CDR3 here is CASSLDASDTQYF. DNA of the CDR3: TGTGCCAGCAGCTTAGATGCCTCAGATACGCAGTATTTT.